This TCR beta chain was recorded in a study of Ad26.COV2.S vaccination and SARS-CoV-2 variants. General study points: An underestimation of total T cell responses may have resulted from the TCR breadth and depth analyses.

The treatment is: roughly 18 received Ad26.COV2.S at low or high dose, single or two shots; roughly five received placebo; per-sample allocation not given. Collection of samples fell on day 63 after the first vaccine or placebo injection. As for this clone: The antigen remains unidentified.

Assay: immunoSEQ multiplex PCR; the TCRdb copy retains only in-frame clones and omits some. The sample contains approximately 300,000 clones, more than 70% of which appear only once. The CDR3 consists of 16 residues. Germline V gene sequence: CDR1 LGHNA, CDR2 YNFKEQ. Trimming took off 4 bases at V and 7 bases at J, with 22 bases between the two ends. The sequence was collected from a person between 18 and 59 years old who received the Ad26.COV2.S COVID-19 vaccine or a placebo. The V call is TRBV4-2, the J call TRBJ1-2; no clear D. Specimen: peripheral blood, collected in a trial of Ad26.COV2.S vaccine versus placebo. The CDR3 spells CASSPGRTQESSGYTF. The CDR3 DNA follows: TGTGCCAGCAGCCCGGGGAGGACCCAGGAGTCTAGTGGCTACACCTTC.